In its sample, the clone carrying this T cell receptor (beta chain) was seen many times. These data originate in a study of T-cell reconstitution after alpha-beta-depleted transplantation in children. Unique molecular identifiers were incorporated when the TCRbeta library was constructed. MiXCR was run by TCRdb on the PCR reads, yielding one entry per CDR3 protein. The sample comprises approximately 640,000 distinct CDR3 sequences, approximately 16% of which are singletons, and around 0.96% rests with the top ten. V lost 1 base to trimming and J lost 4 bases, with 7 bases between them. This CDR3 is built from 12 residues. CDR1 is GTSNPN and CDR2 is SVGIG in the germline V gene (reference sequence).

The chain employs TRBV30 and TRBJ1-2; D gene uncertain. This receptor was taken from a human donor who donated a stem cell graft to a child with acute myeloid leukemia. Material: PBMCs from the stem cell graft donor, obtained from the stem cell graft. The CDR3 spells CAWSGRTYGYTF. The DNA for the CDR3 is TGTGCCTGGAGTGGAAGGACCTATGGCTACACCTTC. The complete variable domain, with remaining parts taken from reference TRBV30 and TRBJ1-2, reads SQTIHQWPATLVQPVGSPLSLECTVEGTSNPNLYWYRQAAGRGLQLLFYSVGIGQISSEVPQNLSASRPQDRQFILSSKKLLLSDSGFYLCAWSGRTYGYTFGSGTRLTVV.